This T cell receptor beta chain derives from a study of blood T cell repertoires in COVID-19. Study in general: The study drew acute and convalescent COVID-19 samples from the United States, Italy and Spain. The analysed material was cDNA or gDNA that came from T cells, B-cell-depleted T cells, or PBMCs.

V lost 1 base and J lost 7, with 5 bases in between. CDR3 length: 11 residues. CDR1 DFQATT and CDR2 SNEGSKA come from the germline V gene (reference sequence). Some clones are missing from TCRdb's copy, which holds only in-frame ones; the method was immunoSEQ multiplex PCR. There are about 270,000 clones in the sample; approximately 86% occur only once, and around 0.9% lies in the top ten. Self-reported history from a screening survey and questionnaire set each donor's cohort. This TCR was recovered from a woman aged 30 to 39 who had recovered from COVID-19. Sequenced material: PBMCs or T cells enriched from blood (not recorded which). J is TRBJ2-1 and V is TRBV20-1; D ambiguous. CDR3: CSARGENEQFF. CDR3 coding DNA: TGCAGTGCTAGAGGAGAGAATGAGCAGTTCTTC.